This TCR beta chain stems from a study of early T cells in non-severe SARS-CoV-2 infection. TCRdb passed the 5' RACE reads through MiXCR, listing each CDR3 protein once. This table has 75,000 to 100,000 distinct CDR3 sequences, 15% to 20% appearing once. CDR3 length equals 14 residues. Germline CDR1 and CDR2: SEHNR and FQNEAQ (reference sequence). The junction had 5 bases not matched to a gene; V was cut back by 4 bases and J by 5 bases. Sample: whole blood. The chain carries TRBV7-9 and TRBJ2-7, with TRBD1 matching 10 bases. The clonotype was recovered from an adult who was a healthcare worker with PCR-confirmed SARS-CoV-2 infection or an uninfected control (not recorded which). The CDR3 region is CASSSGQGRNEQYF. CDR3 DNA: TGTGCCAGCAGCTCGGGACAGGGGAGGAACGAGCAGTACTTC. The complete variable domain, with remaining parts taken from reference TRBV7-9 and TRBJ2-7, reads DTGVSQNPRHKITKRGQNVTFRCDPISEHNRLYWYRQTLGQGPEFLTYFQNEAQLEKSRLLSDRFSAERPKGSFSTLEIQRTEQGDSAMYLCASSSGQGRNEQYFGPGTRLTVT.